Presented here are 2 T cell receptor beta chains from one specimen sequenced in a study of cytomegalovirus exposure and HLA in healthy donors. 13 Jbeta primers and 60 Vbeta primers were used for the PCR. Using immunoSEQ multiplex PCR, the repertoire was profiled, and TCRdb retains in-frame clones only, with some absent. Of approximately 150,000 clones listed, approximately 80% are singletons. The sequenced sample consisted of PBMCs. Receptors originate from a woman aged 45-59 years in good health and CMV-seronegative.

There are a few counts of this clone. J is TRBJ2-6 and V is TRBV7-2; the D gene is possibly TRBD1 (5 bases). This CDR3 is 18 amino acids long. V was pared by 4 bases and J by 4 bases, with 20 bases between. Germline CDR1 and CDR2: SGHTA and FQGNSA. CDR3 protein: CASSSPTGPGRGANVLTF. CDR3 sequence (DNA): TGTGCCAGCAGCTCCCCTACAGGACCAGGTAGGGGGGCCAACGTCCTGACTTTC. The full variable domain, its missing parts supplied by reference TRBV7-2 and TRBJ2-6, is GAGVSQSPSNKVTEKGKDVELRCDPISGHTALYWYRQSLGQGLEFLIYFQGNSAPDKSGLPSDRFSAERTGGSVSTLTIQRTQQEDSAVYLCASSSPTGPGRGANVLTFGAGSRLTVL.

This clone was seen a handful of times. V and J are TRBV7-2 and TRBJ1-1; D perhaps matches TRBD1 (5 bases). CDR1 and CDR2 from the germline V gene are SGHTA and FQGNSA. This CDR3 region has 15 residues. Trimming removed 2 bases at V and 6 bases at J, with 16 bases between. CDR3 sequence reads: CASSLSGAPGPEAFF. The CDR3 DNA sequence: TGTGCCAGCAGCTTAAGCGGGGCGCCGGGACCTGAAGCTTTCTTT.